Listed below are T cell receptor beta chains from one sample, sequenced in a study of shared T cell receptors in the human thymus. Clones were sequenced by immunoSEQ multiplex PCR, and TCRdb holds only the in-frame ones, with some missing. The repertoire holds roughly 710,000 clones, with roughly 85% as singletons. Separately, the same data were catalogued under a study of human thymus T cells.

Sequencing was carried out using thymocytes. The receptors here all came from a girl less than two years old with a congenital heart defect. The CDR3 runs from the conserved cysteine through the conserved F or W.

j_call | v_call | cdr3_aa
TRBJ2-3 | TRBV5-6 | CASSSLGQRSTDTQYF
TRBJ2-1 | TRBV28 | CASSLEGGYGSYNEQFF
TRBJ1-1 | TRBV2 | CASSEAIPYLNTEAFF
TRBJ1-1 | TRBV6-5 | CASSVREFTEAFF
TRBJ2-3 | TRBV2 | CASNEGLGPTDTQYF
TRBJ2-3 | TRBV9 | CASGTGGGTDTQYF
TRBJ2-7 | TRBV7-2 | CATNKGLSDRSSYEQYF
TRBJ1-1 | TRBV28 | CASSFFPGHHPFF
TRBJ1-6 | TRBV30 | CAWSVHDGGGPTQSSYNSPLHF
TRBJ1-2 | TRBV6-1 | CATRPPHIYGYTF
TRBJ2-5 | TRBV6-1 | CASSEVTDALETQETQYF
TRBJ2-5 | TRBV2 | CASGFRTSGGREETQYF
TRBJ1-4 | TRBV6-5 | CASTRTGENEKLFF
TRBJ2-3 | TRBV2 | CASSSRDYRDTQYF
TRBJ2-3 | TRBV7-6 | CASSRSSGARTDTQYF
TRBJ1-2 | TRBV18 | CASSPLRDTYLYGYTF
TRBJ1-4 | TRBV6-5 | CASSARGRNEKLFF
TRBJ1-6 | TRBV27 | CASSLRSGIYNSPLHF
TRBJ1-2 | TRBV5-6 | CASSFPQRYGYTF
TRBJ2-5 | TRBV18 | CASSSIARAQYF
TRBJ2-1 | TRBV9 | CASEREGEQFF
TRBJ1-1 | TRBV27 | CASSLFLFRGDLGTEAFF
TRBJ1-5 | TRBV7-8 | CASGLTVSNQPQHF
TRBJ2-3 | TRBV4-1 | CASGQFSDTQYF
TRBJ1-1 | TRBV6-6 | CASLRPTGQSRTAFF
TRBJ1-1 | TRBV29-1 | CSVEGGTGNENTEAFF
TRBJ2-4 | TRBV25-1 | CASSGPFPLTGGKNIQYF
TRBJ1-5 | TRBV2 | CASRQGGNQPQHF
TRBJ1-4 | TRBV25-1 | CASSATEFKLFF
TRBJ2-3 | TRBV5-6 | CASSATYHDREFSDTQYF
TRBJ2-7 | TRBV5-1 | CASSGTEKNSYEQYF
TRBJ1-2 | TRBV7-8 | CASSLLLDSVYGYTF
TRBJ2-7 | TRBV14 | CASSQGTECYEQYF
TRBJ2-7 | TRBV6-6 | CASSFGGQGPPYEQYF
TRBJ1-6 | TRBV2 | CASNRDRGAYNSPLHF
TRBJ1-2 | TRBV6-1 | CASSGRALGLGYTF
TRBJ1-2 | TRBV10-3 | CAISESATGNYGYTF
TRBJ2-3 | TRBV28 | CASSHRGDTQYF
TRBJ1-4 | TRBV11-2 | CASSLDFGPPDEKLFF
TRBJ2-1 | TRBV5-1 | CASSLFSGDYLLEQFF
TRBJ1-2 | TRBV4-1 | CASSQGQGRAPRYGYTF